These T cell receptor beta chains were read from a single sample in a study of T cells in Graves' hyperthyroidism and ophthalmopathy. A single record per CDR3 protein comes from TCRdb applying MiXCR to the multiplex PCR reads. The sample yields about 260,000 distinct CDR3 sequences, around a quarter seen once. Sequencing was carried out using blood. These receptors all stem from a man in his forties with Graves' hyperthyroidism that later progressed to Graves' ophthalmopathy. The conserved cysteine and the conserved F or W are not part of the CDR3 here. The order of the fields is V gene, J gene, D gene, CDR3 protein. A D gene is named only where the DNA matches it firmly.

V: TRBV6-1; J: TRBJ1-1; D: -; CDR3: ASSRLRNTEAF
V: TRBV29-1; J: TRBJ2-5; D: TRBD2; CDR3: SVVTSGTQETQY
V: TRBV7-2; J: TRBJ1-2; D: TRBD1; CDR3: ASSRLTGGSYGYT
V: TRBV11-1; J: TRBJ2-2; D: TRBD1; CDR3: ASSPRGHRGQAELF
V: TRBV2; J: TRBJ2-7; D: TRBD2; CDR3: ASENSGSYEQY
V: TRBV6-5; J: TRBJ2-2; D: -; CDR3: ASSYTGGTVTGELF
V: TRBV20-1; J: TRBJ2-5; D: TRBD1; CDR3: SARDRGWGETQY
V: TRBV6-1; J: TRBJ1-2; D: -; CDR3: ASRQDFHSPYGYT
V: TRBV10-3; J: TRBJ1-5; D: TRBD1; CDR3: AISRTGESNQPQH
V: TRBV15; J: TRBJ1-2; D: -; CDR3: ATSRALGGYT
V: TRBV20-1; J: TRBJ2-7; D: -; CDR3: SARVVSSYEQY
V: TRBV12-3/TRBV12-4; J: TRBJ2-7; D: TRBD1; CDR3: ASSPDAGTGRSYEQY
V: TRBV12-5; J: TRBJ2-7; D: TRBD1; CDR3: ASLSTGTVSYEQY
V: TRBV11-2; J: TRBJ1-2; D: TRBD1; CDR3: ASSSRDSNYGYT
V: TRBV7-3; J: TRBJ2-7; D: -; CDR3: ASSLTPLHEQY
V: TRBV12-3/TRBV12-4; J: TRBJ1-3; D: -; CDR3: ASSSDYYGNTIY
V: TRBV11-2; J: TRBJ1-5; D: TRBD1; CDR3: ASSTYPGTGGNQPQH
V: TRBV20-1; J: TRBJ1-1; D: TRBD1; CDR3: SARDGGTELNTEAF
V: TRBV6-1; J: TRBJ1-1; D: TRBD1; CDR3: ASYPLPGTVEAF
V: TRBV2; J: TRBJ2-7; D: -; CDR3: ASRIYEQY
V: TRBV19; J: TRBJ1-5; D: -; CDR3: ASSIGQYSNQPQH
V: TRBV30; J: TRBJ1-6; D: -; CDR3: AWNQPGPWYGSPLH
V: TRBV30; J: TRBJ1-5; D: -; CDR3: AWSVGQSPQH
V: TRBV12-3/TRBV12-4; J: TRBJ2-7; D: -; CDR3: ASSLSRWEQY
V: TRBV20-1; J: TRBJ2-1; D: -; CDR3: SASRDGEQF
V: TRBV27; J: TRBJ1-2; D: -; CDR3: AWSPDSNYGYT
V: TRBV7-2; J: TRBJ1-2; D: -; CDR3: ASSLIPTDVGYT
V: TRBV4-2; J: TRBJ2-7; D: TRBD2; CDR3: ASSQETGGPGEQY
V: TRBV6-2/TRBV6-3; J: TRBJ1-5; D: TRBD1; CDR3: ASRAYTGANQPQH
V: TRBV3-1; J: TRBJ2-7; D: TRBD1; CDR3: ASSQRITGTEPYEQY
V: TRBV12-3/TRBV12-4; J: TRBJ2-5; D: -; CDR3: ASRDRRGETQY
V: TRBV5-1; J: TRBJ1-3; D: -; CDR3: ASSPGTEDTIY
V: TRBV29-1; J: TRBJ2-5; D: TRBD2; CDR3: SVPDSGSEETQY
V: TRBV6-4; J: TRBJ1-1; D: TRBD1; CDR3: ASSPGTGESTEAF
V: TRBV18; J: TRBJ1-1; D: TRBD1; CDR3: ASSPGNRGRAEAF
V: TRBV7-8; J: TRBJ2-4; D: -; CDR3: ASSLAEGLALDLAKNIQY
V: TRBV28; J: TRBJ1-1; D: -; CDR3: ASSSLAAGHTEAF
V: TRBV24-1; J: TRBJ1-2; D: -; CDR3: ATSDSTGFPYGYT
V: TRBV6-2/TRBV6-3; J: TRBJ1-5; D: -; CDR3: ASSPTLGNQPQH
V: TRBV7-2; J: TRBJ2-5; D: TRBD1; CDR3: ASSLAQGQGMETQY
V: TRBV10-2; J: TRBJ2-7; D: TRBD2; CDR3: ASTWRGGSPAHEQY
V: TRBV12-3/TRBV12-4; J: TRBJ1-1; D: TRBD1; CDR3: ASTLRTGVIMNTEAF
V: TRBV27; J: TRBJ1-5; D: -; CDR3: ASRDRLDQPQH
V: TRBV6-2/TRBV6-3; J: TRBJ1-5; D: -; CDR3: ASSYVSRTGNVGNQPQH
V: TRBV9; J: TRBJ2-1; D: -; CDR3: ASSGTGSSCNEQF
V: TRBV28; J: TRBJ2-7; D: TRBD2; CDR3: ASSLSGRGDEQY
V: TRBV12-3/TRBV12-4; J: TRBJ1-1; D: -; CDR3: ASSLMGGGEAF
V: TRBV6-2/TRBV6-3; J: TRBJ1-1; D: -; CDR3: ASSYDQGRDTEAF
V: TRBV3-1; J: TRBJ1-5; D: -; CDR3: ASSQGPNQPQH
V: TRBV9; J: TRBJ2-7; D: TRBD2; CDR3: ASSPGTSFYEQY
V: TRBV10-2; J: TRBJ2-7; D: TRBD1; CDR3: ASSEEFRDRVG
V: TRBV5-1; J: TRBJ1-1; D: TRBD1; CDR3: ASRRGQGRAEAF
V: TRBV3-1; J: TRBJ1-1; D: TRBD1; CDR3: ASSQEPTGGTEAF